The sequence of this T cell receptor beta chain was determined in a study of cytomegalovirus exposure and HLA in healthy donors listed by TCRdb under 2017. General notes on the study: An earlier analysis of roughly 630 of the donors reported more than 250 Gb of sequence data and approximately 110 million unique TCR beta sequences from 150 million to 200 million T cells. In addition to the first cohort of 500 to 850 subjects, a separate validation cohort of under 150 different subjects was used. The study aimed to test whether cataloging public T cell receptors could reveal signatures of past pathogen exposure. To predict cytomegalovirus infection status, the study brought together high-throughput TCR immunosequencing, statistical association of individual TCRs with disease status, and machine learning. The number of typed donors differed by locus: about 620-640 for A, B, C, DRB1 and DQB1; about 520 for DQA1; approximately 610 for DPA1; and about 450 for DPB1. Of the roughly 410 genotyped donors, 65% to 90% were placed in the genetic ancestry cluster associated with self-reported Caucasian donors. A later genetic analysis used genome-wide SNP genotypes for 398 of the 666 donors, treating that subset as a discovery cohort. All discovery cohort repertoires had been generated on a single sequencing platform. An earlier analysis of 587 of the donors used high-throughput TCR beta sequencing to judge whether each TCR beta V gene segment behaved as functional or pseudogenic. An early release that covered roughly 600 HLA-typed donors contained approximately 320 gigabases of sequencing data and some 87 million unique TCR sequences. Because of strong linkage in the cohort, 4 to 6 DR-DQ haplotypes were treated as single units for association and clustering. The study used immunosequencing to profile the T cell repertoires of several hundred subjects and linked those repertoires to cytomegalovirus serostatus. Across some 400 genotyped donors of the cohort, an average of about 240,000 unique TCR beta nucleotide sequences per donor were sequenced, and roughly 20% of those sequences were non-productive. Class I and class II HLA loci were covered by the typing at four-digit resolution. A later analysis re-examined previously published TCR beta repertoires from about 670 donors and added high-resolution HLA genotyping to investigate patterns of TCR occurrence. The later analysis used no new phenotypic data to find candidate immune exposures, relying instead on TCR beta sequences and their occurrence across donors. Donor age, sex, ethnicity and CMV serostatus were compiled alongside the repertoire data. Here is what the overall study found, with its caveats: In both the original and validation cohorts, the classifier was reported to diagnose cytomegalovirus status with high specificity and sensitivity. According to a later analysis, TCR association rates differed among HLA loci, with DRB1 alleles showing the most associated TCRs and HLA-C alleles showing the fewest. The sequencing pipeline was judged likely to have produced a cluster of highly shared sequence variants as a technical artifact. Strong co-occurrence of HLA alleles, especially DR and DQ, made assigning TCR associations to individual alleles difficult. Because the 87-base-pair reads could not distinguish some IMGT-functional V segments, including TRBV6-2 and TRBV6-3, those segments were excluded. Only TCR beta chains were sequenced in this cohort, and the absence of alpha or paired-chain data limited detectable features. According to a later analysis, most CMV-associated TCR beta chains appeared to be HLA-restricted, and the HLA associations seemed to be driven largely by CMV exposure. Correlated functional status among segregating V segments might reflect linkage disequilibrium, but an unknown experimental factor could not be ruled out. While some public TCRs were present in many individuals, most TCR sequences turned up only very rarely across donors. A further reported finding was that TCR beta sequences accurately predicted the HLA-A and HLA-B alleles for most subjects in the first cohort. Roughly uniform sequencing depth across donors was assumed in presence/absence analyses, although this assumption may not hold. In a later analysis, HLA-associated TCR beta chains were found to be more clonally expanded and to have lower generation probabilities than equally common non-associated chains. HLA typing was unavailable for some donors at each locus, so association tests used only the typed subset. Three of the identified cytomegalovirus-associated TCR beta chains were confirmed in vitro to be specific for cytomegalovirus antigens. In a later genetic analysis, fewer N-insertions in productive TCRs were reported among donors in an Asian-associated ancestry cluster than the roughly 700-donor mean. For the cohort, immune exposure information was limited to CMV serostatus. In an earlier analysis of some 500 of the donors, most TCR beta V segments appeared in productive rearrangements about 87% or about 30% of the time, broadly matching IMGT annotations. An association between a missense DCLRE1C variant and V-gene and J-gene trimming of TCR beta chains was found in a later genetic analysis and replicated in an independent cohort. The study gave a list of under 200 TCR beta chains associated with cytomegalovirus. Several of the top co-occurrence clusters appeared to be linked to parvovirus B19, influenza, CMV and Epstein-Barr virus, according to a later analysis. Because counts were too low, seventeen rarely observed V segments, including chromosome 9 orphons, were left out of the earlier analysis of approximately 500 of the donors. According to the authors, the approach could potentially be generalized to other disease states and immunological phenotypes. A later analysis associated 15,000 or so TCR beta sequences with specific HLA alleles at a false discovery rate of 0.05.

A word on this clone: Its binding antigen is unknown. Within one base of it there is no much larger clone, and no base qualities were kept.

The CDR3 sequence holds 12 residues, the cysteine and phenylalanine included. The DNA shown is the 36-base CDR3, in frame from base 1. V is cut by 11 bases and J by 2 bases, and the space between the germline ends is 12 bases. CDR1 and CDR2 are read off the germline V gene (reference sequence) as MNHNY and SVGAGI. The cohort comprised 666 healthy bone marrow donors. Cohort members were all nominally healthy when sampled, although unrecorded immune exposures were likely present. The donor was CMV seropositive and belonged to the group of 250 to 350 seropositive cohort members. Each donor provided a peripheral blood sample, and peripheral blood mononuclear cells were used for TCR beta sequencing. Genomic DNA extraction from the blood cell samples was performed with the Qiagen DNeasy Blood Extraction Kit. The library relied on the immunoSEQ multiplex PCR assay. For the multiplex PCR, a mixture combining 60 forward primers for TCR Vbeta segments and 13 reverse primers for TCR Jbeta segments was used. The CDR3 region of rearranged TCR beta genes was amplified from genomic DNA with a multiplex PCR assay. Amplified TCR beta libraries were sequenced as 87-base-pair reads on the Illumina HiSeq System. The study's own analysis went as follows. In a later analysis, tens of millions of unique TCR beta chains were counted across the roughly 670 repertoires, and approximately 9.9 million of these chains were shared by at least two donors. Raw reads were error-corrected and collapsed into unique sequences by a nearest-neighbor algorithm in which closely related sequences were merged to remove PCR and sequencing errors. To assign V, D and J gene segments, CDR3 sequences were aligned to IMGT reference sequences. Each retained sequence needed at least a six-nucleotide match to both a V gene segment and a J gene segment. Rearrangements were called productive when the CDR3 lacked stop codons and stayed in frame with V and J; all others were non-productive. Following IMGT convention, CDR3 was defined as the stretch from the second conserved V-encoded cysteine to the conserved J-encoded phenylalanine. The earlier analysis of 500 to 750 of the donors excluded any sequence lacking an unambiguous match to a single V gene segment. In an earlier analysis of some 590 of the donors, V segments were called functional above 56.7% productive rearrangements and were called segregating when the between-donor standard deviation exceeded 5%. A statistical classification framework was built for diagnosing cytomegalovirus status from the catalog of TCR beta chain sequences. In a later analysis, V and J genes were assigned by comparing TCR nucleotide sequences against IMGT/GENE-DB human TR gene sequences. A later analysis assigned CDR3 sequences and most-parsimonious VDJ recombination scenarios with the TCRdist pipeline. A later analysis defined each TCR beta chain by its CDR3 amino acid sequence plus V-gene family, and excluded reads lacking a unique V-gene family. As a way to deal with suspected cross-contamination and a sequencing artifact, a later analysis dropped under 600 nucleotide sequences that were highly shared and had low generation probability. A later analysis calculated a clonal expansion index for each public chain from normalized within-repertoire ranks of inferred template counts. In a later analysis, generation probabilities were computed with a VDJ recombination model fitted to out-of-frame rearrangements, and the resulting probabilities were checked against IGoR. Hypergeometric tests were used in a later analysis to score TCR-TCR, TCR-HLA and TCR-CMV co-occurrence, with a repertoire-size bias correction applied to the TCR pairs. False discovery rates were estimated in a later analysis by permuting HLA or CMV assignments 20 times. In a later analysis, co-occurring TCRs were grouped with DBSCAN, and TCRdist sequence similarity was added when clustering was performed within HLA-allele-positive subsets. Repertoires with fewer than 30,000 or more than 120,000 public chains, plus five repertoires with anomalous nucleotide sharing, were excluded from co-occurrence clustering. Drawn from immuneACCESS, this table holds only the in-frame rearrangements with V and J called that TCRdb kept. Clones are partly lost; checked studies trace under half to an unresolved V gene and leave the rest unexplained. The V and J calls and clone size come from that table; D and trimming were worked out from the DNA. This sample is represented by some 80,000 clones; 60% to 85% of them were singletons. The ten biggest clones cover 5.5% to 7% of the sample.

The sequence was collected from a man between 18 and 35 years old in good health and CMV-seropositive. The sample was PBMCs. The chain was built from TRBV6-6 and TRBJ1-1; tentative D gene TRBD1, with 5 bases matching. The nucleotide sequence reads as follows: TGTGCCGGGGGGGGAATAAACACTGAAGCTTTCTTT. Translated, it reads CAGGGINTEAFF.